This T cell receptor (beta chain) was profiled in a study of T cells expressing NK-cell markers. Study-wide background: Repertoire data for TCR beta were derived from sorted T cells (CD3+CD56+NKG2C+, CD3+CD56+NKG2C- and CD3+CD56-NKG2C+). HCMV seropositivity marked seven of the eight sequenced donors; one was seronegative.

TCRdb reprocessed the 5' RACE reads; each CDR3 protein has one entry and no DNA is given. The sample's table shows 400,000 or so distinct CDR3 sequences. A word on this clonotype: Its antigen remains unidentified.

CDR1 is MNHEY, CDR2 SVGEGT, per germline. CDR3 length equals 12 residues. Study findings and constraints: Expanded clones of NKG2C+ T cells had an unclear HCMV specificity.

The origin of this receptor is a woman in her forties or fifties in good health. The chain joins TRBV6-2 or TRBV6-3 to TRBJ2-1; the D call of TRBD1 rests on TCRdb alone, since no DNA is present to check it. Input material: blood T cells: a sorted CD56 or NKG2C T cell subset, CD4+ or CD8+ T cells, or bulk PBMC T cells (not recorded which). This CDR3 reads CASSYAPNEQFF.